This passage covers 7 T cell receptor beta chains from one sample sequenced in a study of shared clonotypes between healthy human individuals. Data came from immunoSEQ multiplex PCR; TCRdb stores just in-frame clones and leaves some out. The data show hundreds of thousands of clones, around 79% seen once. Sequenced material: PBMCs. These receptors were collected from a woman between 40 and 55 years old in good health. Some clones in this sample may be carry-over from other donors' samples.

The CDR3 region is CASSLQGEQFF. The CDR3 bases are TGTGCCAGCAGCCTCCAGGGTGAGCAGTTCTTC. V gene TRBV7-3 combines with J gene TRBJ2-1, with a weak D call TRBD1 (5 bases). V was pared by 5 bases and J by 9 bases, with 8 bases between. The CDR3 has 11 amino acids. CDR1 and CDR2 from the germline V gene are SGHTA and FQGTGA.

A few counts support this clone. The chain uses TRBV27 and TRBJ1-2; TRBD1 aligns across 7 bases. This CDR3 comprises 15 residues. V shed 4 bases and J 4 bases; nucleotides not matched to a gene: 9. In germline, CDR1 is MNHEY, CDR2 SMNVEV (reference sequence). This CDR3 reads CASSWNRDSFYGYTF. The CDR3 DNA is TGTGCCAGCAGTTGGAACCGGGACAGCTTCTATGGCTACACCTTC.

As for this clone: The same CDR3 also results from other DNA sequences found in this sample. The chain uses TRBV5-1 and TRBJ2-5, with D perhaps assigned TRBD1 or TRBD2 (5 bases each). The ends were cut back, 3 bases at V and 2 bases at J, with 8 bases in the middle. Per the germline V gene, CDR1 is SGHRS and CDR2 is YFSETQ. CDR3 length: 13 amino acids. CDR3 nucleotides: TGCGCCAGCAGCTCCGGGGCACAAGAGACCCAGTACTTC. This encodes CASSSGAQETQYF.

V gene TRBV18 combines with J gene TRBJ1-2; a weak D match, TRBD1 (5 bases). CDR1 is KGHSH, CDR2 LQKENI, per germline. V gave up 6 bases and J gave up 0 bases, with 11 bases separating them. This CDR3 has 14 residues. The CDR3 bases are TGTGCCAGCTCGCCGACAGTCGCTAACTATGGCTACACCTTC. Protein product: CASSPTVANYGYTF. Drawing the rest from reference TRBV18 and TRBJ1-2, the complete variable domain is NAGVMQNPRHLVRRRGQEARLRCSPMKGHSHVYWYRQLPEEGLKFMVYLQKENIIDESGMPKERFSAEFPKEGPSILRIQQVVRGDSAAYFCASSPTVANYGYTFGSGTRLTVV.

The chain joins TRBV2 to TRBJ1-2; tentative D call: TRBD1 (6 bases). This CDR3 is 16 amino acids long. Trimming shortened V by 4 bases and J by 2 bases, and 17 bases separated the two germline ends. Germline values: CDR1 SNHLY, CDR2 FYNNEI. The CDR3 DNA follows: TGTGCCAGCAGTGGACAGGACGACGCGGCCAACTATGGCTACACCTTC. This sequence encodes CASSGQDDAANYGYTF.

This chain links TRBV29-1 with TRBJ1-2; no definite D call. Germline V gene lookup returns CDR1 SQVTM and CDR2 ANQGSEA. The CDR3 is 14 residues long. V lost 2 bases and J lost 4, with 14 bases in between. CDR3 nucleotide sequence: TGCAGCGTTGAAAGCAGCGAGTCGAGCTATGGCTACACCTTC. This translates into CSVESSESSYGYTF.

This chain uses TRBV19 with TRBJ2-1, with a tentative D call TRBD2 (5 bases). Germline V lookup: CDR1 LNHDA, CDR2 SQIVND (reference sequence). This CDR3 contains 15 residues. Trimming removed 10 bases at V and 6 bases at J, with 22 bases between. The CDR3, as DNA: TGTGCCACCATGAATCGTGGAGGTGGTTCCAATGAGCAGTTCTTC. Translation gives CATMNRGGGSNEQFF.